This T cell receptor (beta chain) is from a study of cytomegalovirus exposure and HLA in healthy donors. Germline CDR1 MNHEY, CDR2 SVGAGI. The CDR3 consists of 14 residues. The V gene end was trimmed by 8 bases and the J gene end by 3 bases; junction bases not matched to a gene: 8. The PCR employed 60 Vbeta primers together with 13 Jbeta primers. Measured with immunoSEQ multiplex PCR; TCRdb has only the in-frame clones, and not every one. This table has roughly 100,000 clones, over 60% appearing once. This clonotype was obtained from a male donor in good health and CMV-seropositive. The chain links TRBV6-5 to TRBJ2-3; 7 nucleotides agree with TRBD2. Material: PBMCs. As DNA, the CDR3 is TGTGCCAGCTGCCGGGACTATCAGACAGATACGCAGTATTTT. Its protein is CASCRDYQTDTQYF.